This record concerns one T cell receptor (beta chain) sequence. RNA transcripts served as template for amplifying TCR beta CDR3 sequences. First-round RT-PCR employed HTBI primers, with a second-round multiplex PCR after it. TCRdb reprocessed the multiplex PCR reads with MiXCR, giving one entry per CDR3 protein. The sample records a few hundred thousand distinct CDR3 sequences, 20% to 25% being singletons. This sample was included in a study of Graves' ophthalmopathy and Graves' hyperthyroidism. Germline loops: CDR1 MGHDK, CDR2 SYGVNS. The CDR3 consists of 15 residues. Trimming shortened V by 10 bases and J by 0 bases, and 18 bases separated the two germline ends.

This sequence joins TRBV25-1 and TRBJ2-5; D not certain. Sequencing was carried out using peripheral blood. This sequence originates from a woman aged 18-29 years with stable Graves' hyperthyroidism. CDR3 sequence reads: CATARVWSNQETQYF. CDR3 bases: TGTGCCACAGCAAGGGTCTGGTCCAACCAAGAGACCCAGTACTTC.